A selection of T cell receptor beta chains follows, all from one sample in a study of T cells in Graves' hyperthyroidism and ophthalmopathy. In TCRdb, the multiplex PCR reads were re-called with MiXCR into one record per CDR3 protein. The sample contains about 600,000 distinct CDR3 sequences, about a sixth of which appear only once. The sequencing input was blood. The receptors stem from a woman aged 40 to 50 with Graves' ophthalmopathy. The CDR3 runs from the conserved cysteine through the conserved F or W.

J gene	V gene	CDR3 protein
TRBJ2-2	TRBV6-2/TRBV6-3	CASSYGRVNTGELFF
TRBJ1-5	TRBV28	CASSSLTGLTQPQHF
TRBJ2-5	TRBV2	CASSPSTSGAYETQYF
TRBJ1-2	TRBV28	CASSSPGAGDGYTF
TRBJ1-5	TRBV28	CASSLTGGFQPQHF
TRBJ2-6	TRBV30	CAWSVGGANVLTF
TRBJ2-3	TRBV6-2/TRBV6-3	CASSAWDGDTDTQYF
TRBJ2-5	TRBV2	CASVLTAQETQYF
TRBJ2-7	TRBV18	CASSPDRGLDEQYF
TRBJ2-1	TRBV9	CASSVGGANEQFF
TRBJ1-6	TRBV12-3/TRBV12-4	CAPRRLSYNSPLHF
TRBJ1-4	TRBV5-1	CASSLGQGASLEKLFF
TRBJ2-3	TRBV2	CASSVMEPDTQYF
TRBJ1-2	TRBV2	CASWGRGGYGYTF
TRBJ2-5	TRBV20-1	CSARGPLKVGETQYF
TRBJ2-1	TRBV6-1	CASSETSGRSDEQFF
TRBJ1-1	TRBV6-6	CASSYPGTDEAFF
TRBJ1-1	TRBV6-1	CASMGQERATEAFF
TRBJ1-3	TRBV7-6	CASSPLPTLGNTIYF
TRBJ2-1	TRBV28	CASSPRPSSYNEQFF
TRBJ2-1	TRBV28	CASASGTSGRGSNEQFF
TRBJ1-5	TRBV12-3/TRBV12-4	CASSTDRGLNQPQHF
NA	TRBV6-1	CASRVRDRGAYYNEQYF
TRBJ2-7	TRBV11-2	CASSLVSRYEQYF